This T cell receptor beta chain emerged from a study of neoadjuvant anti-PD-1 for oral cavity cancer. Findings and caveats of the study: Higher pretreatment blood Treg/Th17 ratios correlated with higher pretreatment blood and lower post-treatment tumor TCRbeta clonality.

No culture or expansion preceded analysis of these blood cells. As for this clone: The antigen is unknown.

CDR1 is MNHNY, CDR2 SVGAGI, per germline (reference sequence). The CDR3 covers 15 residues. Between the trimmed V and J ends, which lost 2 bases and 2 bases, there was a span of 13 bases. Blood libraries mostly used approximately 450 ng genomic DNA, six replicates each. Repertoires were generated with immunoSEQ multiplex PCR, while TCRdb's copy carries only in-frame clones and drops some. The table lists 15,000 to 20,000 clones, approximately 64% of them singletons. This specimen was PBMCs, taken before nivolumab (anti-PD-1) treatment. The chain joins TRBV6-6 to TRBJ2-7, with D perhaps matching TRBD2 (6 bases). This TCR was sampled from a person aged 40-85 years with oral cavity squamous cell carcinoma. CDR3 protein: CASSYGGTAAYEQYF. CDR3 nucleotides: TGTGCCAGCAGTTACGGAGGGACGGCCGCCTACGAGCAGTACTTC.